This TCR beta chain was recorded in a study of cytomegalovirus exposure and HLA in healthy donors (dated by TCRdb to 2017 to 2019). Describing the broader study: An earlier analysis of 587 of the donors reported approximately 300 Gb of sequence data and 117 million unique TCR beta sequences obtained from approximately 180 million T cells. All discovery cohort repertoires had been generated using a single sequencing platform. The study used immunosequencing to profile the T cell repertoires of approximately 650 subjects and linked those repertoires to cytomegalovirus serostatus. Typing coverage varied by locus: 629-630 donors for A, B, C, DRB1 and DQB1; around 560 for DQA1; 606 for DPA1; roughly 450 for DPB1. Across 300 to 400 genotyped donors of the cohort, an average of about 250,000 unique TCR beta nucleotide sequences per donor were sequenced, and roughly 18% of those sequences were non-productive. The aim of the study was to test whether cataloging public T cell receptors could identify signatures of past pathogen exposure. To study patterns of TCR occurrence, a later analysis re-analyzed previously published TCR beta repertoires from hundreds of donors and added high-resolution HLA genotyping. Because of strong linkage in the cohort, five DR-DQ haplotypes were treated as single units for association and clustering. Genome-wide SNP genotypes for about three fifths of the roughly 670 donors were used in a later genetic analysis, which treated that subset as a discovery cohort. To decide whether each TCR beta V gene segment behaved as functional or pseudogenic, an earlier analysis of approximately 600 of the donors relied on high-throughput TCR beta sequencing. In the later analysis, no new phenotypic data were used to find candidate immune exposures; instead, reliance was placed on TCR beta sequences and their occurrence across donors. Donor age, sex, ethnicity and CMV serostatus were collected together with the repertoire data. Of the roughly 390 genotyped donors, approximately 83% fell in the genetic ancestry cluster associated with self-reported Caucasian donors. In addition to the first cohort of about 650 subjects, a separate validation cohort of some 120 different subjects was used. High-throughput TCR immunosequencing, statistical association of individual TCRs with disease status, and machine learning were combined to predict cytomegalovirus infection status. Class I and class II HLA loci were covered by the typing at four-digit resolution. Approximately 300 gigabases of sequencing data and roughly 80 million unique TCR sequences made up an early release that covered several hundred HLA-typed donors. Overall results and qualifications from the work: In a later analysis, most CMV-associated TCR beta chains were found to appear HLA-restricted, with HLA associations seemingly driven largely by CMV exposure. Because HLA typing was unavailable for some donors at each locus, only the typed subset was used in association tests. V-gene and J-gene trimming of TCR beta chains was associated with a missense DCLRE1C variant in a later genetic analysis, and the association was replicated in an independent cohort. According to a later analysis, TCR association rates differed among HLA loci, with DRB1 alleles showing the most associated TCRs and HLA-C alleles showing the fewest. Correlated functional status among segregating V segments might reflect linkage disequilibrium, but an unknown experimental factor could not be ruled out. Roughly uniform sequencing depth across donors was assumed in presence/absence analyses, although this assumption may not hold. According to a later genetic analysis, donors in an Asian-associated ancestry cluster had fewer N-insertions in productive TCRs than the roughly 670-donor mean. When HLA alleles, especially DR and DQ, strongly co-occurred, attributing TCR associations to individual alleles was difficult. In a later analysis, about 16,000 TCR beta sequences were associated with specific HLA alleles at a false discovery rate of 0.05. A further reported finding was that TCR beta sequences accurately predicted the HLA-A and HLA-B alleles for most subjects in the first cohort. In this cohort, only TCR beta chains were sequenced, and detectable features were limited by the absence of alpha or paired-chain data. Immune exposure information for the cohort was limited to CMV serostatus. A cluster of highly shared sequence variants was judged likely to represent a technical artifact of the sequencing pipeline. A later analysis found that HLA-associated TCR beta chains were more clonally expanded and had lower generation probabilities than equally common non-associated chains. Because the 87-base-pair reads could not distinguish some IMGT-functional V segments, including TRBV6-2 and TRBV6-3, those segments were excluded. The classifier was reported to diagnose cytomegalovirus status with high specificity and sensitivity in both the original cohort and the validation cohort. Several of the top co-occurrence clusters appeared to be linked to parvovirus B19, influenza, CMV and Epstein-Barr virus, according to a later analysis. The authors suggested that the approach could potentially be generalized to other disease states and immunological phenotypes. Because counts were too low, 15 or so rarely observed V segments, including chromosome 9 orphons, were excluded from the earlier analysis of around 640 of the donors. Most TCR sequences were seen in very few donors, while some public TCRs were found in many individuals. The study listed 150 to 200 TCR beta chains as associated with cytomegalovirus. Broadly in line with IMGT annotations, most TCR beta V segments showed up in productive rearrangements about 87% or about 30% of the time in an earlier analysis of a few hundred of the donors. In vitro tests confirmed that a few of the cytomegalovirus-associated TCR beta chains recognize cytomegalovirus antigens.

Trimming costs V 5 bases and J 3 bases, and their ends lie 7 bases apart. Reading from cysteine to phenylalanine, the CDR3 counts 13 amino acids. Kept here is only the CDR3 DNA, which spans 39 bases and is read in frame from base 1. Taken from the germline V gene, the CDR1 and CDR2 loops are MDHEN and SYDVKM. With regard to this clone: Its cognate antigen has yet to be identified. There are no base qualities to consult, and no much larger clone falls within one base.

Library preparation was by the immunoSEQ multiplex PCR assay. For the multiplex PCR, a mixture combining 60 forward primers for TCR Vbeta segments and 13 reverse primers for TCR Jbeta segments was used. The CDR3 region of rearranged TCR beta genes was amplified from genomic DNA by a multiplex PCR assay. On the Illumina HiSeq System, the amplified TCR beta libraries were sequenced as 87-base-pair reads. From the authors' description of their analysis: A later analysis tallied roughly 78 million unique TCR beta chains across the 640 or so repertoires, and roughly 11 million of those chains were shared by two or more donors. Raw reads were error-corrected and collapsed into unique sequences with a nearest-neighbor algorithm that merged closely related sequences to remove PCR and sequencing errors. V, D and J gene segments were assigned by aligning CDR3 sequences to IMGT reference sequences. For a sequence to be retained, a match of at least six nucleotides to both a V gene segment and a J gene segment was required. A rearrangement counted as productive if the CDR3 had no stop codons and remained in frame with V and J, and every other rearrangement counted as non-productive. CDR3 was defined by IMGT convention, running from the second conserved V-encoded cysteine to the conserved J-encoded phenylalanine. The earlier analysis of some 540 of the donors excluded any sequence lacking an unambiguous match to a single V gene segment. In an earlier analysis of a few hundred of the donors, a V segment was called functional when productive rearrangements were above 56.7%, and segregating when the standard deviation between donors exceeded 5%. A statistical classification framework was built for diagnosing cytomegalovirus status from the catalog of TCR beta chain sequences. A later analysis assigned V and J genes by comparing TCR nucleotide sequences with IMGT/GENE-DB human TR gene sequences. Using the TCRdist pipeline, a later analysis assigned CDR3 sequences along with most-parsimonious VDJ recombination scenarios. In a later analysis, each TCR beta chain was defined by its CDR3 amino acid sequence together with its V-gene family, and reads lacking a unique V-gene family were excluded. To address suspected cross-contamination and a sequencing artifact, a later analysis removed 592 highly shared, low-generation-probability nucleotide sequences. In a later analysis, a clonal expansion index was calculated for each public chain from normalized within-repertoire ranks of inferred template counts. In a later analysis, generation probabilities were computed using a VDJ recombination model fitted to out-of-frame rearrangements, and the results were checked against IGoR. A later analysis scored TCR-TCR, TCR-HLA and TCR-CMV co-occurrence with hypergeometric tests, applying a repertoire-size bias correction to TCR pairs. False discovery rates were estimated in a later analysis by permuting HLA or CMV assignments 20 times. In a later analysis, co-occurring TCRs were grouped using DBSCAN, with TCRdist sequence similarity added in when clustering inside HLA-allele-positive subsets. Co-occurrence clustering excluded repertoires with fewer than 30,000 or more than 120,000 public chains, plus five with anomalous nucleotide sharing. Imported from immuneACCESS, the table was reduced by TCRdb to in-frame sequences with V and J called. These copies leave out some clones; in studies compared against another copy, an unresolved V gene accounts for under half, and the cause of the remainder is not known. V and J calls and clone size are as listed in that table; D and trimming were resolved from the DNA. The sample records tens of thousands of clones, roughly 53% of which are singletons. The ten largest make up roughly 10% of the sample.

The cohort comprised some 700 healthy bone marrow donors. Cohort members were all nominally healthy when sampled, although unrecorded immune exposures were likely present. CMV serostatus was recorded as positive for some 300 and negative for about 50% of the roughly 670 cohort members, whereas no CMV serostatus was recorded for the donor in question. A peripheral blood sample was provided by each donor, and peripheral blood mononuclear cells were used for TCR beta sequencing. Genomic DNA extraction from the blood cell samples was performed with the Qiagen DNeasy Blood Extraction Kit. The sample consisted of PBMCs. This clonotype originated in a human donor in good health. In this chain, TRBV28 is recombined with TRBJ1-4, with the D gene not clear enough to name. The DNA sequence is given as TGTGCCAGCAGTGCCCCGGCTAATGAAAAACTGTTTTTT. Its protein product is CASSAPANEKLFF.